This T cell receptor beta chain was recorded in a study of T cell responses to AZD1222 COVID-19 vaccine. Study-wide results and limits: Baseline seropositivity characterized only six AZD1222 recipients.

Details on this clone: What it binds is not known.

Germline V gene data show CDR1 as MNHEY and CDR2 as SVGAGI. CDR3 length: 14 amino acids. Between the trimmed V and J ends, which lost 4 bases and 2 bases, there was a span of 11 bases. The assay was immunoSEQ multiplex PCR, and TCRdb's table has in-frame clones only and misses some. This sample yields some 130,000 clones, of which around 84% are seen a single time; about 22% belongs to the top ten. Sequenced here: peripheral blood, sampled on day 0 of AZD1222 vaccination. The TCR originated in an adult in good health. The rearrangement uses TRBV6-5 and TRBJ1-1, with a possible D match to TRBD1 (6 bases). The CDR3, as DNA: TGTGCCAGCAGTTTGGCGGGGGCTAACACTGAAGCTTTCTTT. This translates into CASSLAGANTEAFF.